This TCR beta chain is drawn from a study of blood T cell repertoires in COVID-19. Study in general: Researchers got acute and convalescent COVID-19 samples from the United States, Italy and Spain.

The protocol was immunoSEQ multiplex PCR, while the TCRdb copy is restricted to in-frame clones and leaves out a portion. The table records under 45,000 clones, 65% to 80% of them present only once. V lost 2 bases to trimming and J lost 1 base, with 13 bases between them. In germline, CDR1 is ENHRY, CDR2 SYGVKD. The CDR3 covers 16 residues. This clonotype was sampled from a man at least 80 years old with acute or convalescent COVID-19. V usage is TRBV10-3 and J usage is TRBJ2-3; perhaps TRBD2 as D (5 bases). Sequencing was performed on peripheral blood. The chain's CDR3 is CAISEVAGRGTDTQYF. DNA of the CDR3: TGTGCCATCAGTGAGGTGGCGGGTCGAGGCACAGATACGCAGTATTTT.